The 22 T cell receptor beta chains below come from one sample, sequenced in a study of CD8 T cells in ankylosing spondylitis. Using its own MiXCR run on the 5' RACE reads, TCRdb lists one record per CDR3 protein. The sample consists of just over 300,000 distinct CDR3 sequences, less than 25% of them appearing once. What was sequenced was blood, either unsorted or a sorted T cell fraction (not recorded which). The receptors here all came from a female donor with ankylosing spondylitis or in good health (not recorded which).

This chain links TRBV9 with TRBJ2-6; D uncertain. This CDR3 contains 15 residues. Trimming removed 0 bases at V and 1 base at J, with 5 bases between. CDR1 and CDR2 from the germline V gene are SGDLS and YYNGEE. This CDR3 reads CASSVVNSGANVLTF. CDR3 sequence (DNA): TGTGCCAGCAGCGTAGTCAATTCTGGGGCCAACGTCCTGACTTTC. Together with reference TRBV9 and TRBJ2-6, the CDR3 gives the full variable domain: DSGVTQTPKHLITATGQRVTLRCSPRSGDLSVYWYQQSLDQGLQFLIQYYNGEERAKGNILERFSAQQFPDLHSELNLSSLELGDSALYFCASSVVNSGANVLTFGAGSRLTVL.

This clonotype occurred a few times. The V and J genes are TRBV28 and TRBJ2-7, with 11 bases aligning to TRBD2. The length of the CDR3 is 14 residues. Looked up from germline, CDR1 is MDHEN and CDR2 is SYDVKM. J gave up 4 bases and V 9 bases, and 8 bases lay outside the gene matches. Here the CDR3 reads CASIAGGPQYEQYF. CDR3 nucleotides: TGTGCCAGTATAGCGGGAGGGCCCCAGTACGAGCAGTACTTC.

This clonotype was counted only a few times. The chain has TRBV20-1 and TRBJ1-5; D might be TRBD1 (5 bases). The V end was cut by 0 bases, the J end by 0 bases, with 6 bases between. The CDR3 sequence is 14 residues long. Per germline, CDR1 DFQATT and CDR2 SNEGSKA (reference sequence). CDR3 sequence: CSARDGGSNQPQHF. The CDR3 coding sequence is TGCAGTGCTAGAGATGGGGGTAGCAATCAGCCCCAGCATTTT.

The chain links TRBV29-1 to TRBJ2-3; 7 nucleotides match TRBD2. Germline CDR1 and CDR2: SQVTM and ANQGSEA. After removal of 6 bases from V and 3 bases from J, the junction contained 6 bases not matched to a gene. The CDR3 runs 13 residues. The CDR3 sequence: CSVSGVGTDTQYF. In DNA form, the CDR3 reads TGCAGCGTGAGCGGGGTAGGGACAGATACGCAGTATTTT.

V is TRBV7-2 and J is TRBJ1-4, with D possibly matching TRBD1 (6 bases). This CDR3 spans 16 amino acids. Germline CDR1 is SGHTA and CDR2 is FQGNSA. V shed 6 bases and J shed 2 bases, with 16 bases lying between them. The CDR3 sequence: CASSSGRGLTNEKLFF. The CDR3, as DNA: TGTGCCAGCAGTTCCGGCAGGGGTTTGACTAATGAAAAACTGTTTTTT.

This clonotype was recorded many times. V is TRBV7-6 and J is TRBJ2-3, with D perhaps assigned TRBD1 or TRBD2 (5 bases each). Germline V gene lookup returns CDR1 SGHVS and CDR2 FNYEAQ. Between the trimmed V and J ends, which lost 3 bases and 1 base, there was a span of 8 bases. The CDR3 sequence is 14 residues long. The CDR3 sequence: CASSFPGRTDTQYF. The CDR3 bases are TGTGCCAGCAGCTTCCCGGGACGCACAGATACGCAGTATTTT.

The V gene is TRBV20-1, the J gene TRBJ2-3, with D hard to call. The CDR3 spans 13 residues. Germline V gives CDR1 DFQATT, CDR2 SNEGSKA (reference sequence). V was clipped by 7 bases and J by 1 base, with 12 bases between them. The CDR3 loop is CSEMGIGTDTQYF. As DNA, the CDR3 is TGCAGTGAGATGGGGATCGGCACAGATACGCAGTATTTT.

This chain uses TRBV29-1 with TRBJ2-7; 7 positions agree with TRBD2. V lost 7 bases and J lost 6; bases outside the gene matches: 9. This CDR3 is 12 amino acids long. Germline assignment: CDR1 SQVTM and CDR2 ANQGSEA. CDR3 nucleotide sequence: TGCAGCGCCGGGAGGCCTGCGGGCGAGCAGTACTTC. This translates into CSAGRPAGEQYF.

The gene calls are TRBV20-1 and TRBJ1-6; D is unresolved. The V gene's germline CDR1 is DFQATT and CDR2 SNEGSKA (reference sequence). Between the trimmed V and J ends, which lost 0 bases and 9 bases, there was a span of 6 bases. This CDR3 is built from 12 residues. In nucleotides, the CDR3 is TGCAGTGCTAGAGAGAAGGGTTCACCCCTCCACTTT. This gives the protein CSAREKGSPLHF.

The rearrangement joins TRBV20-1 to TRBJ1-5, with TRBD1 as a possible D gene (6 bases). The germline gives CDR1 DFQATT, CDR2 SNEGSKA (reference sequence). The V end lost 4 bases, the J end lost 4 bases, and 14 bases lay between the germline ends. The CDR3 is made up of 14 amino acids. CDR3 sequence reads: CSATGARGNQPQHF. The CDR3 DNA reads TGCAGTGCTACAGGGGCACGGGGTAATCAGCCCCAGCATTTT.

In this sample, this clonotype turned up a few times. This chain connects TRBV29-1 to TRBJ2-5, with no clear D. The germline V gene encodes CDR1 SQVTM and CDR2 ANQGSEA. The V and J ends lost 4 bases and 5 bases respectively, with 17 bases between them. The CDR3 spans 14 residues. CDR3 DNA sequence: TGCAGCGTTGGGGGTCCGGGCCGACGGGAGACCCAGTACTTC. Translating it yields CSVGGPGRRETQYF.

This clonotype was found many times. The CDR3 DNA sequence: TGCGCCAGCAGCCAGATACTAGCGGGAGGCCGGGGTGAGCAGTTCTTC. This gives the protein CASSQILAGGRGEQFF. The rearrangement links TRBV5-1 to TRBJ2-1; TRBD2 aligns across 12 bases. Germline CDR1 is SGHRS and CDR2 is YFSETQ. The J segment lost 9 bases and the V segment lost 4 bases, leaving 11 bases of the junction unmatched. The CDR3 is 16 amino acids.

The J gene is TRBJ2-7, the V gene TRBV5-5; 11 bases are shared with TRBD2. With V trimmed by 4 bases and J by 1 base, 4 bases remained unmatched. The CDR3 has 15 residues. The germline CDR1 and CDR2 sequences are SGHKS and YYEKEE (reference sequence). The CDR3 reads CASSTGLAGSYEQYF. As DNA, the CDR3 is TGTGCCAGCAGCACCGGACTAGCGGGTTCCTACGAGCAGTACTTC.

The chain combines TRBV7-2 with TRBJ2-7, with D possibly matching TRBD2 (5 bases). Germline-derived CDR1 and CDR2 are SGHTA and FQGNSA. This CDR3 is 13 amino acids long. Trimming cost V 1 base and J 6 bases, with 10 bases left between them. The CDR3 sequence is CASSLVRLAEQYF. CDR3 in DNA: TGTGCCAGCAGCTTAGTTCGGCTAGCCGAGCAGTACTTC.

The chain combines TRBV7-9 with TRBJ2-2; D unresolved. From germline, CDR1 is SEHNR and CDR2 FQNEAQ (reference sequence). The V gene lost 5 bases and the J gene lost 1 base, with 11 bases spanning the gap. The CDR3 has 15 amino acids. The CDR3 nucleotides are TGTGCCAGCAGCACGACCCATCAGAACACCGGGGAGCTGTTTTTT. Protein sequence: CASSTTHQNTGELFF.

The chain is built from TRBV6-2 or TRBV6-3 and TRBJ2-7, with D possibly TRBD2 on 7 matching bases. Between the trimmed V and J ends, which lost 10 bases and 3 bases, there was a span of 22 bases. The V gene's germline CDR1 is MNHEY and CDR2 SVGEGT. This CDR3 contains 15 residues. In nucleotides, the CDR3 is TGTGCCACCCAGGGGAGAGCGGGACTCGGCTACGAGCAGTACTTC. Protein: CATQGRAGLGYEQYF.

This clonotype was counted at least ten times. The chain is built from TRBV7-2 and TRBJ1-5; the match to TRBD1 covers 10 bases. Germline V lookup: CDR1 SGHTA, CDR2 FQGNSA. V lost 5 bases to trimming and J lost 6 bases; unmatched junction nucleotides: 7. This CDR3 contains 15 residues. CDR3 nucleotide sequence: TGTGCCAGCAGCCGAGACAGGGGGCAAGGTCAGCCCCAGCATTTT. Its protein product is CASSRDRGQGQPQHF.

This clonotype appeared a few times. CDR3 coding DNA: TGCGCCAGCAGCCAACTCGGGACAGAGTCCTACGAGCAGTACTTC. This encodes CASSQLGTESYEQYF. This chain joins TRBV4-3 and TRBJ2-7; 7 bases align to TRBD1. This CDR3 contains 15 residues. CDR1 and CDR2 (germline): LGHNA, YSLEER. V trimming: 2 bases; J trimming: 1 base; junction bases outside the gene matches: 5.

The rearrangement uses TRBV11-2 and TRBJ2-5; D remains unclear. Germline V gene lookup returns CDR1 SGHAT and CDR2 FQNNGV. The CDR3 runs to 14 residues. The germline V and J ends were trimmed by 0 bases and 3 bases, with 8 bases remaining between them. The CDR3 sequence is CASSLDQWEETQYF. The CDR3 region has the DNA TGTGCCAGCAGCTTAGATCAATGGGAAGAGACCCAGTACTTC.

This clonotype was found a few times. The chain has TRBV11-1 and TRBJ2-7; tentatively, D is TRBD1 or TRBD2 (5 bases each). Trimming removed 3 bases from V and 2 bases from J, with 14 bases in between. Germline CDR1 is SGHAT and CDR2 is FQDESV (reference sequence). CDR3 size: 15 residues. In DNA form, the CDR3 reads TGTGCCAGCAGCTTCACTTCCGGGACGACCTACGAGCAGTACTTC. Protein: CASSFTSGTTYEQYF.

This clonotype was observed a few times. The rearrangement links TRBV15 to TRBJ2-5, with D unclear. The V end was cut by 2 bases, the J end by 4 bases, with 8 bases between. The CDR3 covers 13 residues. Germline loops: CDR1 LNHNV, CDR2 YYDKDF (reference sequence). The CDR3 sequence: CATSRPFLETQYF. The CDR3 DNA sequence: TGTGCCACCAGCAGACCCTTTCTAGAGACCCAGTACTTC.

This clonotype was seen a few times. This chain joins TRBV5-5 and TRBJ2-5, with a possible D match to TRBD2 (5 bases). This CDR3 region has 15 residues. Germline V gene data show CDR1 as SGHKS and CDR2 as YYEKEE (reference sequence). V was pared by 3 bases and J by 0 bases, with 12 bases between. The DNA for the CDR3 is TGTGCCAGCAGCTCCCGAACTAGGTACCAAGAGACCCAGTACTTC. Its protein is CASSSRTRYQETQYF.